These T cell receptor beta chains were read from a single sample in a study of blood T cell repertoires in COVID-19. The protocol was immunoSEQ multiplex PCR, while the TCRdb copy is restricted to in-frame clones and leaves out a portion. The table shows fewer than 75,000 clones, with around four fifths occurring only once. Material for sequencing was peripheral blood. These TCRs come from a human donor in a cohort sampled during active COVID-19. Each CDR3 is given with its conserved first and last residue. The order of the fields is D gene, J gene, CDR3 length, clone size, V gene, CDR3 DNA, CDR3 protein. D genes are given only for firm matches. Clone size is stated in some rows and not others, as once, few, many or a class when expanded.

D: TRBD2; J: TRBJ2-3; length: 16; size: .; V: TRBV7-6; DNA: TGTGCCAGCAGCTTAGCGGCGACTAGCCAGCCAGATACGCAGTATTTT; CDR3: CASSLAATSQPDTQYF
D: TRBD1; J: TRBJ2-2; length: 15; size: .; V: TRBV2; DNA: TGTGCCAGCAGTTTCCGGGACAGGGCAACCGGGGAGCTGTTTTTT; CDR3: CASSFRDRATGELFF
D: TRBD1; J: TRBJ1-1; length: 16; size: .; V: TRBV4-2; DNA: TGTGCCAGCAGCCAAGAGGGACAGGGGCTTAAGACTGAAGCTTTCTTT; CDR3: CASSQEGQGLKTEAFF
D: TRBD1; J: TRBJ2-1; length: 13; size: .; V: TRBV24-1; DNA: TGTGCCACCAGGGACAGGGCTTGGGGTGAGCAGTTCTTC; CDR3: CATRDRAWGEQFF
D: .; J: TRBJ2-1; length: 11; size: .; V: TRBV5-1; DNA: TGCGCCAGCAGCTTTCGGACAGAGCAGTTCTTC; CDR3: CASSFRTEQFF
D: .; J: TRBJ1-2; length: 15; size: .; V: TRBV19; DNA: TGTGCCAGTAGTCTACGACAGGAGACTAACTATGGCTACACCTTC; CDR3: CASSLRQETNYGYTF
D: .; J: TRBJ1-4; length: 14; size: .; V: TRBV18; DNA: TGTGCCAGCTCCCAACAGTCAACTAATGAAAAACTGTTTTTT; CDR3: CASSQQSTNEKLFF
D: .; J: TRBJ1-2; length: 14; size: .; V: TRBV7-8; DNA: TGTGCCAGCAGCCAAGGGGGTGTTACTTCTGGCTACACCTTC; CDR3: CASSQGGVTSGYTF
D: TRBD1; J: TRBJ1-2; length: 16; size: .; V: TRBV29-1; DNA: TGCAGCGTTGAATACAGGGGCCCGGGAGCTAACTATGGCTACACCTTC; CDR3: CSVEYRGPGANYGYTF
D: TRBD1; J: TRBJ2-7; length: 15; size: .; V: TRBV7-9; DNA: TGTGCCAGCAGCCCTTGGACAGGGGGCAGGAACGAGCAGTACTTC; CDR3: CASSPWTGGRNEQYF
D: .; J: TRBJ2-7; length: 15; size: once; V: TRBV5-1; DNA: TGCGCCAGCAGCTTGTTTAGCGCTGGGGACTACGAGCAGTACTTC; CDR3: CASSLFSAGDYEQYF
D: .; J: TRBJ2-7; length: 13; size: once; V: TRBV7-3; DNA: TGTGCCAGCAGCTTAGGGGCCTCCTACGAGCAGTACTTC; CDR3: CASSLGASYEQYF
D: .; J: TRBJ1-2; length: 15; size: .; V: TRBV9; DNA: TGTGCCAGCAGCGCCCATCGGACAGATGGCTATGGCTACACCTTC; CDR3: CASSAHRTDGYGYTF
D: .; J: TRBJ1-4; length: 12; size: .; V: TRBV2; DNA: TGTGCCAGTGGACAGACTAATGAAAAACTGTTTTTT; CDR3: CASGQTNEKLFF
D: .; J: TRBJ2-7; length: 14; size: .; V: TRBV11-2; DNA: TGTGCCAGCAGCTTAGTTCTCCAAGCAACCGAGCAGTACTTC; CDR3: CASSLVLQATEQYF
D: .; J: TRBJ1-5; length: 17; size: .; V: TRBV3-1/TRBV3-2; DNA: TGTGCCAGCAGCCAACTCGGCGGGGCACAATCAGCCCCGCCCCAGCATTTT; CDR3: CASSQLGGAQSAPPQHF
D: TRBD1; J: TRBJ1-2; length: 21; size: medium-sized; V: TRBV4-1; DNA: TGCGCCAGCAGCCAAGATCGATATATTGTGCGGACAGGGGGGGAGTCGTACGGCTACACCTTC; CDR3: CASSQDRYIVRTGGESYGYTF
D: TRBD1; J: TRBJ1-2; length: 15; size: .; V: TRBV5-1; DNA: TGCGCCAGCAGCCTTGGAGTGGACAGGGGCTCCGGCTACACCTTC; CDR3: CASSLGVDRGSGYTF
D: .; J: TRBJ1-1; length: 13; size: .; V: TRBV27; DNA: TGTGCCAGCAGTCCAGGGCCCACCCCTGAAGCTTTCTTT; CDR3: CASSPGPTPEAFF
D: .; J: TRBJ1-5; length: 14; size: .; V: TRBV7-9; DNA: TGTGCCAGCAGCTTATTAGGGGTCGGTCAGCCCCAGCATTTT; CDR3: CASSLLGVGQPQHF
D: TRBD2; J: TRBJ2-3; length: 16; size: .; V: TRBV9; DNA: TGTGCCAGCAGCATAAGCGGGGGCCTTAGCACAGATACGCAGTATTTT; CDR3: CASSISGGLSTDTQYF
D: .; J: TRBJ2-2; length: 14; size: .; V: TRBV18; DNA: TGTGCCAGCTCACCACCACGGGGCACCGGGGAGCTGTTTTTT; CDR3: CASSPPRGTGELFF